The 13 T cell receptor beta chains presented below share a single source sample, sequenced in a study of CD8+ T cells in alopecia areata listed by TCRdb under 2018. Library prep was done by the immunoSEQ multiplex PCR assay. RNA was extracted from all samples and reverse transcribed into cDNA as template for TCR sequencing. TCRdb retrieved this table from immuneACCESS and kept in-frame rearrangements only. Not all clones are present; in checked studies, unresolved V genes account for under half, and no reason is known for the remainder. A total of approximately 30,000 clones appear in this sample, roughly 60% of them only once. The ten largest account for under 20% of the sample. The sample comprised NKG2D-high CD8+ T cells sorted from blood. The cell subset or site tag for this specimen amounts to: sorted CD8+ NKG2D-high blood T cells. Receptor source: a human donor with alopecia areata.

This clone is termed medium-sized. The gene calls are TRBV27 and TRBJ1-1; 10 bases fit TRBD1. Trimming cost V 5 bases and J 6 bases; bases outside gene matches: 6. The germline V gene has CDR1 MNHEY and CDR2 SMNVEV (reference sequence). The CDR3 loop spans 14 amino acids. CDR3 sequence reads: CASSEGQGGSEAFF. CDR3 DNA: TGTGCCAGCAGTGAAGGACAGGGGGGGTCTGAAGCTTTCTTT.

V gene TRBV2 combines with J gene TRBJ2-1; TRBD2 matches 14 bases. Losses at the gene ends were 0 bases for V and 7 bases for J; bases not matched to a gene: 5. This CDR3 spans 17 amino acids. CDR1 and CDR2 from the germline V gene are SNHLY and FYNNEI. The CDR3 here is CASSEAPGTSGSNEQFF. The CDR3 DNA follows: TGTGCCAGCAGTGAAGCTCCCGGGACTAGCGGGAGTAATGAGCAGTTCTTC.

This rearrangement joins TRBV6-5 to TRBJ2-7; 9 bases align to TRBD2. Germline CDR1 and CDR2: MNHEY and SVGAGI. CDR3 length: 15 residues. V lost 8 bases to trimming and J lost 0 bases; unmatched junction nucleotides: 8. CDR3 DNA: TGTGCCAGCCGACTTAGCGGGGGAAGCTCCTACGAGCAGTACTTC. It yields the protein CASRLSGGSSYEQYF.

V usage is TRBV13 and J usage is TRBJ2-1; 7 bases line up with TRBD2. The CDR3 runs 14 residues. In germline, CDR1 is PRHDT, CDR2 FYEKMQ (reference sequence). V shed 6 bases and J 7 bases; nucleotides not matched to a gene: 9. CDR3 in DNA: TGTGCCAGCAGGACGGCGGGACTATATAATGAGCAGTTCTTC. Translated: CASRTAGLYNEQFF.

The rearrangement uses TRBV5-6 and TRBJ2-1; D uncertain. CDR1 is SGHDT and CDR2 is YYEEEE in the germline V gene. The CDR3 is 13 amino acids. V was pared by 0 bases and J by 3 bases, with 4 bases between. DNA of the CDR3: TGTGCCAGCAGCTTGGAGGTCTACAATGAGCAGTTCTTC. Amino acids: CASSLEVYNEQFF.

The V gene is TRBV7-9, the J gene TRBJ2-1; D gene unclear. The V end was cut by 0 bases, the J end by 4 bases, with 4 bases between. CDR3 length: 13 amino acids. Germline values: CDR1 SEHNR, CDR2 FQNEAQ (reference sequence). Here the CDR3 reads CASSLALYNEQFF. CDR3 DNA sequence: TGTGCCAGCAGCTTAGCGCTGTACAATGAGCAGTTCTTC. Using reference TRBV7-9 and TRBJ2-1 for the parts outside the CDR3, the full variable domain is DTGVSQNPRHKITKRGQNVTFRCDPISEHNRLYWYRQTLGQGPEFLTYFQNEAQLEKSRLLSDRFSAERPKGSFSTLEIQRTEQGDSAMYLCASSLALYNEQFFGPGTRLTVL.

There are a few counts of this clone. V gene TRBV10-3 combines with J gene TRBJ2-7, with 11 bases fitting TRBD1. The J segment lost 6 bases and the V segment lost 7 bases, leaving 8 bases of the junction unmatched. Germline V gene lookup returns CDR1 ENHRY and CDR2 SYGVKD. The CDR3 loop spans 14 amino acids. CDR3 bases: TGTGCCATCACGGGACAGGGGGAGGCTGGCGAGCAGTACTTC. It is translated as CAITGQGEAGEQYF.

The DNA of the CDR3 is TGTGCCAGCAGCGGTCTGGACAGTTACGAGCAGTACTTC. Translated: CASSGLDSYEQYF. The J gene is TRBJ2-7, the V gene TRBV28, with D perhaps matching TRBD1 (6 bases). CDR1 and CDR2 (germline): MDHEN, SYDVKM. The CDR3 totals 13 residues. The ends were cut back, 6 bases at V and 4 bases at J, with 13 bases in the middle.

This clone was counted between two and nine times. J is TRBJ2-5 and V is TRBV7-8; maybe TRBD2 (5 bases). Trimming took off 7 bases at V and 1 base at J, with 16 bases between the two ends. Germline CDR1 and CDR2: SGHVS and FQNEAQ. This CDR3 contains 15 residues. CDR3 in amino acids: CASNEPNRGQETQYF. CDR3 DNA: TGTGCCAGCAACGAACCCAACCGGGGCCAAGAGACCCAGTACTTC.

CDR3 sequence reads: CASSLTGTRVYNEQFF. CDR3 bases: TGTGCCAGCTCACTTACCGGGACTAGGGTCTACAATGAGCAGTTCTTC. This chain connects TRBV18 to TRBJ2-1; 8 bases map to TRBD2. The CDR3 extends over 16 amino acids. Germline V lookup: CDR1 KGHSH, CDR2 LQKENI. After removal of 4 bases from V and 3 bases from J, the junction contained 8 bases not matched to a gene.

The chain carries TRBV5-8 and TRBJ2-5; 15 nucleotides match TRBD2. The V segment lost 2 bases and the J segment 4 bases; nucleotides outside the gene matches: 6. The CDR3 totals 17 residues. CDR1 and CDR2 from the germline V gene are SGHTS and YDEGEE. The CDR3 DNA reads TGTGCCAGCAGCTTAGAAGGGACTAGCGGGGGGACAGAGACCCAGTACTTC. It specifies CASSLEGTSGGTETQYF.

Concerning this clone itself: This same CDR3 is encoded by further DNA sequences in the sample. The chain recombines TRBV15 with TRBJ2-5; 7 positions match TRBD1. The CDR3 has 14 residues. V dropped 0 bases and J dropped 3; count of bases not matched to a gene: 1. CDR1 is LNHNV, CDR2 YYDKDF, per germline (reference sequence). The CDR3 sequence is CATSRDGTEETQYF. Here the CDR3 DNA reads TGTGCCACCAGCAGAGACGGGACAGAAGAGACCCAGTACTTC.

The chain has TRBV6-1 and TRBJ2-7, with D possibly being TRBD1 (5 bases). The ends were cut back, 7 bases at V and 3 bases at J, with 16 bases in the middle. Germline loops: CDR1 MNHNS, CDR2 SASEGT. This CDR3 has 14 amino acids. CDR3 residues: CASKDQGILYEQYF. DNA for the CDR3: TGTGCCAGCAAAGATCAGGGAATTCTCTACGAGCAGTACTTC.